These 10 T cell receptor beta chains came from one sample sequenced in a study of PD-1 blockade in classical Hodgkin lymphoma. Generated by immunoSEQ multiplex PCR, the TCRdb table keeps only in-frame clones and is missing some. This sample has around 41,000 clones, with approximately 70% found just once. Every patient was affected by relapse after autologous stem cell transplantation, while exposure to brentuximab vedotin was not uniform. The specimen comprised peripheral blood mononuclear cells (PBMCs), sampled before the second cycle of nivolumab. These receptors were collected from a human donor with classical Hodgkin lymphoma.

This chain uses TRBV4-2 with TRBJ2-3, with D possibly matching TRBD1 (5 bases). Trimming left V 2 bases short and J 2 bases short, with 17 bases between. This CDR3 has 17 amino acids. The germline V gene encodes CDR1 LGHNA and CDR2 YNFKEQ. The CDR3 bases are TGTGCCAGCAGCCAAATGCTTCAGGGCCAAACCACAGATACGCAGTATTTT. Translated: CASSQMLQGQTTDTQYF.

Comments on this clone: One end of the junction varies from germline; a read error may be responsible. V and J are TRBV30 and TRBJ1-6; TRBD1 aligns across 7 bases. The CDR3 is 13 residues long. The V gene's germline CDR1 is GTSNPN and CDR2 SVGIG (reference sequence). CDR3 amino acids: CAWSTGNNSPLHF. For the CDR3, the DNA is TGTGCCTGGTCGACAGGGAATAACTCACCCCTCCACTTT.

The V gene is TRBV5-6, the J gene TRBJ2-2; no reliable D call. The CDR3 is 17 amino acids. The germline V and J ends were trimmed by 3 bases and 0 bases, with 15 bases remaining between them. Germline V gene sequence: CDR1 SGHDT, CDR2 YYEEEE. The CDR3, as DNA: TGTGCCAGCAGCTCGCCTTGGACGGCTTCGAACACCGGGGAGCTGTTTTTT. Its translation: CASSSPWTASNTGELFF.

The chain combines TRBV6-1 with TRBJ2-1; D is undetermined. This CDR3 has 16 amino acids. V gave up 3 bases and J gave up 0 bases, with 12 bases separating them. CDR1 is MNHNS and CDR2 is SASEGT in the germline V gene. CDR3 sequence reads: CASSDFAYSSYNEQFF. The CDR3 DNA is TGTGCCAGCAGTGACTTTGCGTATAGCTCCTACAATGAGCAGTTCTTC.

The chain employs TRBV7-6 and TRBJ2-7; the D is unclear. The CDR3 consists of 15 residues. The germline gives CDR1 SGHVS, CDR2 FNYEAQ. The ends were cut back, 3 bases at V and 0 bases at J, with 12 bases in the middle. The CDR3 protein is CASSFSARSSYEQYF. The CDR3 DNA is TGTGCCAGCAGCTTTTCTGCTAGGAGCTCCTACGAGCAGTACTTC.

The chain uses TRBV7-8 and TRBJ2-1; TRBD1 is a possible D gene (5 bases). The CDR3 totals 15 residues. V lost 5 bases and J lost 0, with 11 bases in between. In germline, CDR1 is SGHVS, CDR2 FQNEAQ. The CDR3 spells CASSPPTVSYNEQFF. The CDR3 DNA follows: TGTGCCAGCAGCCCACCGACAGTCTCCTACAATGAGCAGTTCTTC. Combining the CDR3 with reference TRBV7-8 and TRBJ2-1 gives the whole variable domain GAGVSQSPRYKVAKRGQDVALRCDPISGHVSLFWYQQALGQGPEFLTYFQNEAQLDKSGLPSDRFFAERPEGSVSTLKIQRTQQEDSAVYLCASSPPTVSYNEQFFGPGTRLTVL.

The genes are TRBV2 and TRBJ2-7; 9 nucleotides line up with TRBD1. V shed 6 bases, J shed 4 bases, and the junction held 10 bases outside the gene matches. The CDR3 consists of 15 residues. CDR1 and CDR2 (germline): SNHLY, FYNNEI. The CDR3 nucleotides are TGTGCCAGCAGAGCCACAGGGGGCCTAGATTACGAGCAGTACTTC. Amino acids: CASRATGGLDYEQYF.

This chain links TRBV11-3 with TRBJ1-1; 10 bases agree with TRBD1. Germline CDR1 is SGHNT and CDR2 is YENEEA. This CDR3 is built from 13 residues. J was trimmed by 11 bases and V by 1 base; bases with no gene match: 4. CDR3: CASSLAPGQGAFF. CDR3 in DNA: TGTGCCAGCAGCTTAGCTCCGGGACAGGGGGCTTTCTTT.

The chain joins TRBV27 to TRBJ2-7, with 7 nucleotides matching TRBD1. There are 13 residues in the CDR3. Germline V gives CDR1 MNHEY, CDR2 SMNVEV (reference sequence). V shed 3 bases, J shed 3 bases, and the junction held 2 bases outside the gene matches. The CDR3 region has the DNA TGTGCCAGCAGTTTTTCAGGGGGCTACGAGCAGTACTTC. It encodes CASSFSGGYEQYF.

The chain uses TRBV5-6 and TRBJ2-1, with D unclear. This CDR3 region has 17 residues. Germline CDR1 SGHDT, CDR2 YYEEEE. V was cut by 0 bases and J by 0 bases, with 13 bases left in between. The CDR3 DNA reads TGTGCCAGCAGCTTGGATCTAGACTCGATCTCCTACAATGAGCAGTTCTTC. It codes for CASSLDLDSISYNEQFF.